These 18 T cell receptor beta chains share one sample of origin, sequenced in a study of beta chain features in type 1 diabetes. Study conclusions and caveats: Moderate but significant shortening of TCRB CDR3s was recorded in all four CD4+ subsets from Type 1 diabetes patients.

Expressed TCRB transcripts got sequenced, as all isolated RNA was reverse transcribed. The repertoire was sequenced with immunoSEQ multiplex PCR; TCRdb's copy has only in-frame clones and lacks some. The sample yields around 250,000 clones, approximately 25% seen once. The antigens of these receptors remain unknown. The sequenced material came from naive CD4+ T cells from blood. These receptors were taken from a woman aged 25 to 45 with type 1 diabetes.

For the CDR3, the DNA is TGCGCCAGCAGCCAGGGGATACTAGCGGGAGGGGGGCAAGAGACCCAGTACTTC. This sequence encodes CASSQGILAGGGQETQYF. V is TRBV4-1 and J is TRBJ2-5; the match to TRBD2 covers 13 bases. This CDR3 has 18 amino acids. The J segment lost 2 bases and the V segment lost 3 bases, leaving 9 bases of the junction unmatched. The germline CDR1 and CDR2 sequences are MGHRA and YSYEKL.

This clone was counted between two and nine times. The J gene is TRBJ2-5, the V gene TRBV7-8; 9 bases line up with TRBD1. Unmatched junction bases numbered 8, after V lost 5 bases and J lost 4 bases. The V gene's germline CDR1 is SGHVS and CDR2 FQNEAQ. The CDR3 length is 15 residues. The CDR3 loop is CASSPWTGVGETQYF. The CDR3 nucleotides read TGTGCCAGCAGCCCATGGACAGGGGTGGGAGAGACCCAGTACTTC.

This chain's CDR3 is CASSEDFRDGYTF. The CDR3 DNA sequence: TGTGCCAGCAGCGAGGATTTCAGGGATGGCTACACCTTC. The V call is TRBV9, the J call TRBJ1-2; D is perhaps TRBD1 (5 bases). V lost 3 bases and J lost 6, with 12 bases in between. Germline assignment: CDR1 SGDLS and CDR2 YYNGEE. There are 13 residues in the CDR3.

The V gene is TRBV7-3, the J gene TRBJ2-7, with a weak D call TRBD2 (6 bases). CDR3 length: 14 residues. V was clipped by 5 bases and J by 1 base, with 12 bases between them. Germline lookup yields CDR1 SGHTA and CDR2 FQGTGA. The CDR3 sequence is CASSPGRGSYEQYF. Written as DNA, the CDR3 is TGTGCCAGCAGCCCCGGGCGGGGTTCCTACGAGCAGTACTTC.

The rearrangement joins TRBV29-1 to TRBJ1-2; TRBD1 matches at 12 bases. Germline CDR1 and CDR2: SQVTM and ANQGSEA. J was trimmed by 6 bases and V by 7 bases; bases with no gene match: 9. The CDR3 spans 14 residues. The CDR3 DNA reads as TGCAGCGCTACCGGGACAGGGGGCGCGGATGGCTACACCTTC. As protein: CSATGTGGADGYTF.

The rearrangement uses TRBV30 and TRBJ1-3; a possible D gene is TRBD1 (6 bases). The germline V gene encodes CDR1 GTSNPN and CDR2 SVGIG (reference sequence). V lost 2 bases and J lost 3, with 17 bases in between. This CDR3 contains 16 residues. The DNA of the CDR3 is TGTGCCTGGAGTACCCGACAGGTGATAATTGGAAACACCATATATTTT. This encodes CAWSTRQVIIGNTIYF.

The chain is built from TRBV30 and TRBJ2-6; D perhaps matches TRBD2 (5 bases). CDR1 GTSNPN and CDR2 SVGIG come from the germline V gene (reference sequence). Trimming left V 5 bases short and J 0 bases short, with 8 bases between. The CDR3 has 14 residues. The CDR3 reads CAWWRVSGANVLTF. CDR3 DNA sequence: TGTGCCTGGTGGCGGGTCTCTGGGGCCAACGTCCTGACTTTC.

This clone was seen only a few times. V gene TRBV29-1 combines with J gene TRBJ2-7, with 7 bases identical to TRBD1. Germline V gene sequence: CDR1 SQVTM, CDR2 ANQGSEA. The CDR3 consists of 13 residues. V gave up 3 bases and J gave up 2 bases; unmatched junction bases: 4. In DNA, the CDR3 is TGCAGCGTTGACCTACAGGGGACCTACGAGCAGTACTTC. Residues: CSVDLQGTYEQYF.

CDR3 loop: CASSLAGTQYNEQFF. The CDR3 coding sequence is TGTGCCAGCAGCTTAGCGGGGACTCAGTACAATGAGCAGTTCTTC. The V call is TRBV7-3, the J call TRBJ2-1, with TRBD2 as a possible D gene (6 bases). V lost 2 bases and J 4 bases, leaving 12 bases between the germline ends. CDR1 is SGHTA, CDR2 FQGTGA, per germline. The CDR3 has 15 amino acids. The full variable domain, with the rest looked up from reference TRBV7-3 and TRBJ2-1, is GAGVSQTPSNKVTEKGKYVELRCDPISGHTALYWYRQSLGQGPEFLIYFQGTGAADDSGLPNDRFFAVRPEGSVSTLKIQRTERGDSAVYLCASSLAGTQYNEQFFGPGTRLTVL.

This rearrangement joins TRBV5-6 to TRBJ1-1, with D tentatively TRBD1 (5 bases). This CDR3 is built from 14 residues. Germline-derived CDR1 and CDR2 are SGHDT and YYEEEE. Trimming took off 8 bases at V and 3 bases at J, with 17 bases between the two ends. CDR3 in amino acids: CASHLQARDTEAFF. The CDR3 DNA reads TGTGCCAGTCATTTACAGGCCCGGGACACTGAAGCTTTCTTT.

Only one count was recorded for this clone. In DNA, the CDR3 is TGTGCCTGGAACCGGGCACCAGGAGGGGCAGATACGCAGTATTTT. Protein product: CAWNRAPGGADTQYF. The rearrangement joins TRBV30 to TRBJ2-3, with TRBD2 as a possible D gene (6 bases). This CDR3 comprises 15 residues. Germline values: CDR1 GTSNPN, CDR2 SVGIG (reference sequence). The ends were cut back, 4 bases at V and 4 bases at J, with 18 bases in the middle.

This clone was observed a handful of times. CDR3 in DNA: TGCGCCAGCAGCTTCCGGGACAACTCCTACGAGCAGTACTTC. Translated, it gives CASSFRDNSYEQYF. The rearrangement uses TRBV5-1 and TRBJ2-7; possible D gene TRBD1, 6 bases. Germline V CDR1 and CDR2: SGHRS, YFSETQ. The CDR3 consists of 14 residues. Trimming took off 2 bases at V and 0 bases at J, with 9 bases between the two ends.

In its sample, this clone was seen a few times. The chain combines TRBV10-3 with TRBJ1-5, with D possibly TRBD1 on 5 matching bases. Per the germline V gene, CDR1 is ENHRY and CDR2 is SYGVKD. This CDR3 contains 18 residues. Trimming took off 2 bases at V and 2 bases at J, with 19 bases between the two ends. The CDR3 region is CAISEAPRQSLGNQPQHF. CDR3 sequence (DNA): TGTGCCATCAGTGAGGCCCCTCGACAGAGCCTTGGCAATCAGCCCCAGCATTTT.

The rearrangement uses TRBV11-1 and TRBJ2-3; 10 bases match TRBD2. Germline values: CDR1 SGHAT, CDR2 FQDESV (reference sequence). The CDR3 is made up of 15 amino acids. After removal of 4 bases from V and 2 bases from J, the junction contained 3 bases not matched to a gene. The CDR3 sequence: CASSSLAGATDTQYF. The CDR3 region has the DNA TGTGCCAGCAGCTCCCTAGCGGGGGCCACAGATACGCAGTATTTT.

In its sample, this clone was seen a few times. The rearrangement uses TRBV7-3 and TRBJ2-3; a possible D gene is TRBD2 (6 bases). The V and J ends lost 3 bases and 4 bases respectively, with 17 bases between them. CDR3 length: 16 amino acids. CDR1 is SGHTA and CDR2 is FQGTGA in the germline V gene. CDR3 in DNA: TGTGCCAGCAGCTTGTTTGGCCTAGCGAAGTCAGATACGCAGTATTTT. Its protein is CASSLFGLAKSDTQYF.

The V call is TRBV7-2, the J call TRBJ2-7; 8 nucleotides agree with TRBD2. Germline V gene sequence: CDR1 SGHTA, CDR2 FQGNSA. The CDR3 is 16 amino acids. With 5 bases clipped from V and 2 bases from J, the junction kept 11 bases outside the gene matches. The CDR3 sequence is CASSKDLAGRTYEQYF. CDR3 DNA sequence: TGTGCCAGCAGCAAGGACTTAGCGGGACGAACCTACGAGCAGTACTTC.

The chain has TRBV4-1 and TRBJ2-5; 9 bases align to TRBD1. The V gene's germline CDR1 is MGHRA and CDR2 YSYEKL. J gave up 5 bases and V 2 bases, and 9 bases lay outside the gene matches. This CDR3 contains 16 residues. The CDR3 DNA is TGCGCCAGCAGCCAACAACCGGGACAGGGTGTCGAGACCCAGTACTTC. Translated: CASSQQPGQGVETQYF.

This clone was picked up a small number of times. At one end the junction does not follow the germline gene, possibly because of a read error. The chain combines TRBV7-9 with TRBJ2-1, with D tentatively TRBD2 (5 bases). Germline CDR1 SEHNR, CDR2 FQNEAQ (reference sequence). The CDR3 spans 14 residues. CDR3 DNA: TGTGCCAGCAGCCTAGCAGCGCCTTACAATGAGCAGTTCTTC. Residues: CASSLAAPYNEQFF.